Sequencing of this T cell receptor (beta chain) was carried out in a study of blood T cell repertoires in COVID-19. Overall study: T cells, B-cell-depleted T cells, or PBMCs provided the cDNA or gDNA that served as material.

Under the authors' procedure: It was from reference gene primer amplification that nucleated cell counts were estimated. TCRdb's copy holds only in-frame clones and misses some; the assay was immunoSEQ multiplex PCR. D and trimming come from the DNA, and the V and J calls and clone size come from that table. This table holds 200,000 to 250,000 clones, approximately 84% found once. From germline, CDR1 is MNHEY and CDR2 SVGEGT. With 0 bases clipped from V and 1 base from J, the junction kept 7 bases outside the gene matches. CDR3 length equals 19 residues. Sample: peripheral blood. The TCR comes from a man in his fifties or sixties with acute or convalescent COVID-19. The V and J genes are TRBV6-2 or TRBV6-3 and TRBJ1-6; 9 nucleotides match TRBD1. The CDR3, as DNA: TGTGCCAGCAGTTACTCTCCCGGGACAGGGAGATCCTATAATTCACCCCTCCACTTT. Translated: CASSYSPGTGRSYNSPLHF.